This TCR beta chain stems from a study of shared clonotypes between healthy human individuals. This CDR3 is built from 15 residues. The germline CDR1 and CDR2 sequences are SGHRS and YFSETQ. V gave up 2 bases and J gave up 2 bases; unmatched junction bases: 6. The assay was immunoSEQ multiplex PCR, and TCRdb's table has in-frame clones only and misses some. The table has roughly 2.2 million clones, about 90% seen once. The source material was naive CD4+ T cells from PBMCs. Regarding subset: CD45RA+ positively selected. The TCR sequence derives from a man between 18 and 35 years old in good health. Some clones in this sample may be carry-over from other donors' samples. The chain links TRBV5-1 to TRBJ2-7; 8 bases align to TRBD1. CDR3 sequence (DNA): TGCGCCAGCAGCTTCTTACGACAGGGGACCTACGAGCAGTACTTC. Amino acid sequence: CASSFLRQGTYEQYF.